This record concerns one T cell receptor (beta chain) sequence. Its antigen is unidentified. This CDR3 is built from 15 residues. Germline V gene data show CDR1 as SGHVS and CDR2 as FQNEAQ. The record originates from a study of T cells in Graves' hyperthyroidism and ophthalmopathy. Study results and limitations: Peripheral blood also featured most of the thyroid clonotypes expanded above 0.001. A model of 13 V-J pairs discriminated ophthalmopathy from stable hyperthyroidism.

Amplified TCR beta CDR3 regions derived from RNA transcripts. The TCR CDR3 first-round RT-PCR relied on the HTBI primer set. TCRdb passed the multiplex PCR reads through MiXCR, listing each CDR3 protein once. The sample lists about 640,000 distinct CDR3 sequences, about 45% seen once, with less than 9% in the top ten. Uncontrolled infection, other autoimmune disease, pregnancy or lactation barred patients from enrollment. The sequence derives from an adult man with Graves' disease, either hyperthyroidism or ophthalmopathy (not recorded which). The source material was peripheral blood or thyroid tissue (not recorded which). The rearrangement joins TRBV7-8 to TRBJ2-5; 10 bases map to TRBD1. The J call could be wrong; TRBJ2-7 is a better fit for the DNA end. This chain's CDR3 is CASSYRQGAEYEQYF. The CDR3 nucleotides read TGTGCCAGCAGCTACCGACAGGGGGCGGAGTACGAGCAGTACTTC.